Included here is one T cell receptor beta chain sequence, with context. TCRdb keeps only in-frame clones here, not all; method: immunoSEQ multiplex PCR. Seen here are under 100,000 clones, around nine tenths observed once, and the top ten hold roughly 4.3%. The data belong to a study of Tregs in tolerant kidney transplant recipients. Germline CDR1 reads SGHNT; CDR2 reads YYREEE (reference sequence). This CDR3 region has 12 residues. Trimming stripped 0 bases from V and 11 bases from J, with 8 bases between. Sequencing was carried out using CD8+ T cells from blood. This chain links TRBV5-4 with TRBJ1-4; a weak D match, TRBD1 (5 bases). This sequence was found in a human donor in good health. The CDR3 reads CASSLEEGKLFF. CDR3 nucleotides: TGTGCCAGCAGCTTGGAGGAGGGGAAACTGTTTTTT.